This T cell receptor (beta chain) is from a study of CD8 T cells in Susac syndrome (dated by TCRdb to the late 2010s). In terms of the full investigation: Among the sequenced Susac syndrome patients, 5 or 6 had clinically active disease and under 10 were in clinical remission. At blood withdrawal, Susac syndrome patients were therapy-naive, treated with corticosteroids (with IVIg additionally given to some), or treated with IVIg alone. The study compared CD8+ T cell repertoire clonality among eleven to twelve healthy donors, around 14 Susac syndrome patients and roughly 16 multiple sclerosis patients. Repertoire sequencing was used to test whether CD8+ T cell activation and differentiation in Susac syndrome was antigen driven.

Comment on this clonotype: Its antigen target is currently unknown. Base qualities are not at hand, and no much larger clone is one base apart.

Peripheral blood CD8+ and CD4+ T cells from healthy donors, Susac syndrome patients and multiple sclerosis patients were profiled by high-throughput TCR beta sequencing. Recently defined diagnostic criteria for definite or probable disease were met by the Susac syndrome patients. Bulk CD8+ and CD4+ T cells were purified by magnetic negative isolation, whereas CD8+ TEMRA cells were enriched by FACS. Blood was drawn into EDTA tubes, processed within 24 hours, and PBMCs were isolated by density gradient centrifugation. PBMCs intended for TCR sequencing were cryopreserved in liquid nitrogen and were subsequently thawed in a 37 degrees C water bath. Purity of sorted or isolated CD4+, CD8+ and CD8+ TEMRA cells was at least 90%. V loses 5 bases, J loses 8 bases, and the germline ends lie 18 bases apart. From a lookup of the germline V gene, CDR1 and CDR2 are SGHAT and FQNNGV. Including cysteine and phenylalanine, the CDR3 has 15 amino acids. Of all the DNA, just the CDR3 is kept, 45 bases in frame from base 1.

Points the paper makes about the study in general: Susac syndrome CD8+ repertoires showed clonal expansion, highest in CD8+ TEMRA cells and greater in clinically active than remitting patients. Sixteen Susac-specific public clones were identified in the total CD8+ repertoire, and five Susac-specific public clones were identified in the CD8+ TEMRA repertoire. The study acknowledged that relatively few individuals were included in the TCR sequencing and HLA analysis.

RNA was extracted using the RNeasy kit, and roughly 0.45 to 1 microgram was reverse transcribed with random hexamers. TCR beta CDR3 regions were amplified with the immunoSEQ multiplex PCR assay covering 54 Vbeta and 13 Jbeta segments. PCR amplification bias was corrected using a synthetic template baseline for primer optimization and computational correction. Per the original workflow: Only productive sequences were kept, with reads annotated to V, D and J genes according to IMGT and analyzed in immunoSEQ Analyzer. Clonality was computed as one minus Shannon entropy normalized by log2 of the number of productive unique sequences. For each patient and control, public and private clones were evaluated within the 100 most prevalent clones. A clone was defined as Susac-specific if it was absent from the healthy and MS cohorts, from roughly 980 published viral clones and from other ImmuneACCESS disease sequences. TCRdb applied fastp at Q25 and MiXCR to the public reads, then kept only in-frame beta chains. Under each unique CDR3 protein, matching rows form one entry showing the most common genes and DNA. TCRdb's processing, not the study's, gives the V and J calls here. A total of roughly 100,000 distinct CDR3 sequences appear in this sample, approximately 96% of them only once. Roughly 0.62% of the sample is held by the ten biggest clonotypes.

The sequenced material came from CD8+ T cells from PBMCs. In this chain, TRBV11-2 is recombined with TRBJ1-4, with the D gene too uncertain to name. This receptor was obtained from a human donor with Susac syndrome. The CDR3 is CASSPDTFLGEKLFF. The DNA sequence is given as TGTGCCAGCAGCCCCGACACCTTCCTGGGGGAAAAACTGTTTTTT.